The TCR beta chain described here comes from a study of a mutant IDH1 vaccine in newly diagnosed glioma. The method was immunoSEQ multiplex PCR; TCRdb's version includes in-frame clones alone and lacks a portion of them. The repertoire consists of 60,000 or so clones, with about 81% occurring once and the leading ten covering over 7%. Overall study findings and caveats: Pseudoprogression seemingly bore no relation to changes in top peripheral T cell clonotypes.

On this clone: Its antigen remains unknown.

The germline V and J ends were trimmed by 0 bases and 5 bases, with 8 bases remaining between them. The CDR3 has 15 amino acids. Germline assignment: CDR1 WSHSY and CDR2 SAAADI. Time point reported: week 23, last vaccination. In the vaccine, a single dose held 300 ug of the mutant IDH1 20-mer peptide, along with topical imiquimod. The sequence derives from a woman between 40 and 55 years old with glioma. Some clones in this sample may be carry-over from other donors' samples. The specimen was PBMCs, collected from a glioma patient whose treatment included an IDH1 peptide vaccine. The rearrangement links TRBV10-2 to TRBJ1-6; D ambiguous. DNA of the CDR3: TGCGCCAGCAGTGAGTCTGGATTTGATAATTCACCCCTCCACTTT. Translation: CASSESGFDNSPLHF.